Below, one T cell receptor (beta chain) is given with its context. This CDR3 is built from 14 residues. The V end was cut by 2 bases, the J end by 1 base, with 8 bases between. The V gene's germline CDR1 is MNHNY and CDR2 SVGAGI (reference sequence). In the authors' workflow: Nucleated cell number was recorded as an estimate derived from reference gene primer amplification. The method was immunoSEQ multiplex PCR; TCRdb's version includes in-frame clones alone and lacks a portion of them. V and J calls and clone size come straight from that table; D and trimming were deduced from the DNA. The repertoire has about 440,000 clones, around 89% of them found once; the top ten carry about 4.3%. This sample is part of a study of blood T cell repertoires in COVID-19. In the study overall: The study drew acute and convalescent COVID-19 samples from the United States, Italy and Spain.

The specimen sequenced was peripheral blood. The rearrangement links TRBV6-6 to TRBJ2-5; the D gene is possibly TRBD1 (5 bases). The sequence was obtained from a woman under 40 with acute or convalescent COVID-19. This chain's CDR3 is CASSYRGSQETQYF. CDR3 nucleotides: TGTGCCAGCAGTTACAGGGGCAGCCAAGAGACCCAGTACTTC.